One sample yielded the 21 T cell receptor beta chains listed below, sequenced in a study of shared clonotypes between healthy human individuals. The method was immunoSEQ multiplex PCR; TCRdb's version includes in-frame clones alone and lacks a portion of them. The table has roughly 1,100,000 clones, about 80% seen once. Sequenced: memory CD4+ T cells sorted from blood. Documented subset: CD45RA-negative fraction. All receptors come from a young man in good health.

In its sample, this clone was seen once. The chain links TRBV5-6 to TRBJ2-1; 10 nucleotides line up with TRBD2. V shed 3 bases, J shed 0 bases, and the junction held 6 bases outside the gene matches. Per germline, CDR1 SGHDT and CDR2 YYEEEE. CDR3 length: 17 amino acids. CDR3: CASSYLGLADSYNEQFF. The CDR3, as DNA: TGTGCCAGCAGCTATTTAGGACTAGCGGACTCCTACAATGAGCAGTTCTTC. The entire variable domain, with the rest obtained from reference TRBV5-6 and TRBJ2-1, is as follows: DAGVTQSPTHLIKTRGQQVTLRCSPKSGHDTVSWYQQALGQGPQFIFQYYEEEERQRGNFPDRFSGHQFPNYSSELNVNALLLGDSALYLCASSYLGLADSYNEQFFGPGTRLTVL.

The gene calls are TRBV5-5 and TRBJ1-3; tentative D call: TRBD1 (6 bases). Germline CDR1 SGHKS, CDR2 YYEKEE (reference sequence). V gave up 1 base and J gave up 4 bases, with 12 bases separating them. The CDR3 sequence is 15 residues long. CDR3 in DNA: TGTGCCAGCAGCTTGCTACAGGGTTTGGGAAACACCATATATTTT. This gives the protein CASSLLQGLGNTIYF.

The chain joins TRBV4-2 to TRBJ2-7; 9 bases are shared with TRBD2. The length of the CDR3 is 16 residues. Germline V gene lookup returns CDR1 LGHNA and CDR2 YNFKEQ. V was pared by 0 bases and J by 3 bases, with 6 bases of the junction left unmatched. In nucleotides, the CDR3 is TGTGCCAGCAGCCAAGACTCGGAGCGGGGGGTCTACGAGCAGTACTTC. This encodes CASSQDSERGVYEQYF.

The rearrangement uses TRBV5-1 and TRBJ2-7, with D tentatively TRBD1 (6 bases). The CDR3 totals 12 residues. CDR1 is SGHRS and CDR2 is YFSETQ in the germline V gene. The V gene lost 3 bases and the J gene lost 6 bases, with 10 bases spanning the gap. The DNA of the CDR3 is TGCGCCAGCAGCTCAGGGGAAGGCGAGCAGTACTTC. Translation gives CASSSGEGEQYF.

V and J are TRBV5-4 and TRBJ2-7; D is tentatively TRBD1 or TRBD2 (6 bases each). V was cut by 4 bases and J by 9 bases, with 23 bases left in between. Germline lookup yields CDR1 SGHNT and CDR2 YYREEE (reference sequence). The CDR3 length is 15 residues. The CDR3: CASSHPRQEGTGQYF. The CDR3 DNA reads as TGTGCCAGCAGCCACCCTAGACAGGAGGGCACCGGGCAGTACTTC.

As regards this clone: Germline and junction disagree at one end, which may indicate a read error. This sequence joins TRBV11-2 and TRBJ1-1, with 8 bases lining up with TRBD1. Germline V gene sequence: CDR1 SGHAT, CDR2 FQNNGV. CDR3 size: 17 residues. The CDR3 region has the DNA TGTGCCAGCGGCTTAGCCGGGACAGGAGTCAGGAACACTGAAGCTTTCTTT. It translates to CASGLAGTGVRNTEAFF. Drawing the rest from reference TRBV11-2 and TRBJ1-1, the complete variable domain is EAGVAQSPRYKIIEKRQSVAFWCNPISGHATLYWYQQILGQGPKLLIQFQNNGVVDDSQLPKDRFSAERLKGVDSTLKIQPAKLEDSAVYLCASGLAGTGVRNTEAFFGQGTRLTVV.

The chain links TRBV7-9 to TRBJ1-6; D unclear. Trimming removed 1 base at V and 7 bases at J, with 14 bases between. Looked up from germline, CDR1 is SEHNR and CDR2 is FQNEAQ (reference sequence). The CDR3 runs to 16 residues. The CDR3 nucleotides are TGTGCCAGCAGCTTAGGCCCGGATCTGATAAATTCACCCCTCCACTTT. It codes for CASSLGPDLINSPLHF.

Only one count was recorded for this clone. The rearrangement uses TRBV15 and TRBJ2-3; no clear D gene. Trimming stripped 2 bases from V and 2 bases from J, with 14 bases between. This CDR3 has 16 amino acids. Germline V gives CDR1 LNHNV, CDR2 YYDKDF (reference sequence). CDR3 sequence: CATSRRGPGFTDTQYF. For the CDR3, the DNA is TGTGCCACCAGCAGAAGAGGCCCAGGTTTCACAGATACGCAGTATTTT.

This clone occurred a few times. The rearrangement joins TRBV11-2 to TRBJ1-3; D ambiguous. The CDR3 runs 15 residues. From germline, CDR1 is SGHAT and CDR2 FQNNGV. Between the trimmed V and J ends, which lost 3 bases and 1 base, there was a span of 10 bases. The CDR3 nucleotides are TGTGCCAGCAGCTTTCTAGATCGTTCTGGAAACACCATATATTTT. Protein product: CASSFLDRSGNTIYF. The full variable domain, completed using reference TRBV11-2 and TRBJ1-3, is EAGVAQSPRYKIIEKRQSVAFWCNPISGHATLYWYQQILGQGPKLLIQFQNNGVVDDSQLPKDRFSAERLKGVDSTLKIQPAKLEDSAVYLCASSFLDRSGNTIYFGEGSWLTVV.

About this clone itself: This sample also contains other DNA sequences that code for the same CDR3. The V gene is TRBV19, the J gene TRBJ2-2, with unresolved D. Trimming removed 5 bases at V and 1 base at J, with 8 bases between. The germline V gene encodes CDR1 LNHDA and CDR2 SQIVND (reference sequence). The CDR3 loop spans 14 amino acids. CDR3: CASSLRQNTGELFF. CDR3 in DNA: TGTGCCAGTAGTCTTCGACAGAACACCGGGGAGCTGTTTTTT.

This chain connects TRBV6-1 to TRBJ1-1; 7 bases fit TRBD1. CDR1 MNHNS and CDR2 SASEGT come from the germline V gene. The CDR3 consists of 14 residues. Germline trimming cut 4 bases from V and 6 bases from J; bases unmatched to any gene: 8. For the CDR3, the DNA is TGTGCCAGCAGTGTCCAACAGGGGCAGGCTGAAGCTTTCTTT. This translates into CASSVQQGQAEAFF.

V usage is TRBV2 and J usage is TRBJ2-3; no firm D call. CDR1 and CDR2 (germline): SNHLY, FYNNEI. Trimming stripped 6 bases from V and 6 bases from J, with 10 bases between. The CDR3 runs 12 residues. Here the CDR3 DNA reads TGTGCCAGCAGAAACCTTGAGGATACGCAGTATTTT. Residues: CASRNLEDTQYF.

The chain joins TRBV11-2 to TRBJ2-1; possibly TRBD2 for D (6 bases). The germline CDR1 and CDR2 sequences are SGHAT and FQNNGV. CDR3 length: 13 amino acids. Trimming cost V 3 bases and J 10 bases, with 13 bases left between them. The CDR3 DNA reads TGTGCCAGCAGCTTGGGACTCGCTCGAGAGCAGTTCTTC. Translated, it gives CASSLGLAREQFF.

The chain uses TRBV11-2 and TRBJ2-7, with 8 bases fitting TRBD2. Germline V gene data show CDR1 as SGHAT and CDR2 as FQNNGV. The V and J ends lost 6 bases and 3 bases, in that order; junction bases with no gene match: 7. CDR3 length: 14 residues. The CDR3: CASSPGLVFYEQYF. In DNA, the CDR3 is TGTGCCAGCAGTCCGGGACTAGTGTTCTACGAGCAGTACTTC. The full variable domain, completed using reference TRBV11-2 and TRBJ2-7, is EAGVAQSPRYKIIEKRQSVAFWCNPISGHATLYWYQQILGQGPKLLIQFQNNGVVDDSQLPKDRFSAERLKGVDSTLKIQPAKLEDSAVYLCASSPGLVFYEQYFGPGTRLTVT.

For this clone: The same CDR3 arises from other DNA sequences in this sample as well. V and J are TRBV5-1 and TRBJ1-4; D not certain. Trimming removed 0 bases from V and 4 bases from J, with 7 bases in between. CDR3 length equals 14 residues. CDR1 is SGHRS, CDR2 YFSETQ, per germline. The CDR3 spells CASSLERSNEKLFF. The CDR3 nucleotides are TGCGCCAGCAGCTTGGAACGGAGTAATGAAAAACTGTTTTTT.

The chain joins TRBV10-3 to TRBJ1-4; 11 bases align to TRBD1. The CDR3 totals 14 residues. Trimming at V came to 7 bases and at J to 6 bases, leaving 4 bases not matched to a gene. Germline CDR1 is ENHRY and CDR2 is SYGVKD. The CDR3 DNA reads TGTGCCATCAAGGGACAGGGGGAATATGAAAAACTGTTTTTT. Protein sequence: CAIKGQGEYEKLFF.

This clone occurred once. The CDR3 DNA follows: TGTGCCAGCAGCTTAGGACAGAGGGCTAATGAAAAACTGTTTTTT. This encodes CASSLGQRANEKLFF. The rearrangement joins TRBV7-6 to TRBJ1-4; D possibly corresponds to TRBD1 (5 bases). Germline lookup yields CDR1 SGHVS and CDR2 FNYEAQ. The length of the CDR3 is 15 residues. The V and J ends lost 1 base and 3 bases respectively, with 9 bases between them.

The gene calls are TRBV28 and TRBJ1-6, with TRBD1 as a possible D gene (6 bases). Germline V lookup: CDR1 MDHEN, CDR2 SYDVKM. CDR3 length: 15 amino acids. V dropped 7 bases and J dropped 9 bases, with 19 bases sitting between them. This chain's CDR3 is CASTGGWGQGSPLHF. In nucleotides, the CDR3 is TGTGCCAGCACCGGGGGGTGGGGGCAGGGTTCACCCCTCCACTTT.

The chain couples TRBV6-5 to TRBJ1-1, with D possibly being TRBD1 (5 bases). V lost 4 bases, J lost 4 bases, and 10 bases lay in between. The CDR3 is 13 residues long. The V gene's germline CDR1 is MNHEY and CDR2 SVGAGI. The CDR3 sequence is CASSFRVGTEAFF. In DNA, the CDR3 is TGTGCCAGCAGTTTCAGGGTGGGCACTGAAGCTTTCTTT.

For the CDR3, the DNA is TGTGCCAGCCATCAGGGAGTGAACACTGAAGCTTTCTTT. Translating it yields CASHQGVNTEAFF. J is TRBJ1-1 and V is TRBV11-2; D is perhaps TRBD1 (5 bases). V lost 8 bases to trimming and J lost 0 bases, with 10 bases between them. Germline-derived CDR1 and CDR2 are SGHAT and FQNNGV. The CDR3 totals 13 residues. The variable domain in full, completed from reference TRBV11-2 and TRBJ1-1, reads EAGVAQSPRYKIIEKRQSVAFWCNPISGHATLYWYQQILGQGPKLLIQFQNNGVVDDSQLPKDRFSAERLKGVDSTLKIQPAKLEDSAVYLCASHQGVNTEAFFGQGTRLTVV.

This chain links TRBV10-3 with TRBJ1-2, with a possible D match to TRBD1 (5 bases). CDR1 is ENHRY and CDR2 is SYGVKD in the germline V gene. This CDR3 contains 13 residues. V was pared by 6 bases and J by 5 bases, with 13 bases between. The CDR3 coding sequence is TGTGCCATCAGGGCCGACAGTGATTATGGCTACACCTTC. Protein product: CAIRADSDYGYTF.